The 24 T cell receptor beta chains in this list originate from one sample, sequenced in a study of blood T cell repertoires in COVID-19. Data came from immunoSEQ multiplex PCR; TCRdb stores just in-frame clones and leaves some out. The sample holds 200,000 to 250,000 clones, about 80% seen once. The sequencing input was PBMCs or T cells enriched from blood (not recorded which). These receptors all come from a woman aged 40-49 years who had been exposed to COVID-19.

The CDR3 reads CASRTGYTDTQYF. The DNA of the CDR3 is TGTGCCAGCAGAACAGGTTACACAGATACGCAGTATTTT. The rearrangement joins TRBV6-5 to TRBJ2-3, with D possibly being TRBD1 (5 bases). The CDR3 is 13 amino acids. The V and J ends lost 6 bases and 2 bases respectively, with 9 bases between them. CDR1 and CDR2 (germline): MNHEY, SVGAGI.

CDR3 bases: TGTGCCAGCAGAGGACATAAGGGCGGCACTGAAGCTTTCTTT. Translated: CASRGHKGGTEAFF. The chain carries TRBV6-5 and TRBJ1-1; maybe TRBD1 (5 bases). The CDR3 is 14 residues long. V was clipped by 6 bases and J by 4 bases, with 15 bases between them. Germline V gives CDR1 MNHEY, CDR2 SVGAGI.

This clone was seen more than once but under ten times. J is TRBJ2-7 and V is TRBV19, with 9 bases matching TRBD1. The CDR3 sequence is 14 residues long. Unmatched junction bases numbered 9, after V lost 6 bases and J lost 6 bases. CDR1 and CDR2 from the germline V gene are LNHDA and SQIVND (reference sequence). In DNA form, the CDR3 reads TGTGCCAGTAGGACGGGACAGGGAGAGGGCGAGCAGTACTTC. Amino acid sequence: CASRTGQGEGEQYF. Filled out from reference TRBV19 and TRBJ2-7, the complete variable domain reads DGGITQSPKYLFRKEGQNVTLSCEQNLNHDAMYWYRQDPGQGLRLIYYSQIVNDFQKGDIAEGYSVSREKKESFPLTVTSAQKNPTAFYLCASRTGQGEGEQYFGPGTRLTVT.

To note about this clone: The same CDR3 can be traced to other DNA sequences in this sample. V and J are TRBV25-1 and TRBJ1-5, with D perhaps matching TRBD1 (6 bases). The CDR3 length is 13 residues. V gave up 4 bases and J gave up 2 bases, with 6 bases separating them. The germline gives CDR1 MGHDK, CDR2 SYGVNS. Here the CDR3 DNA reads TGTGCCAGCAGTGGACAGGGCAATCAGCCCCAGCATTTT. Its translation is CASSGQGNQPQHF.

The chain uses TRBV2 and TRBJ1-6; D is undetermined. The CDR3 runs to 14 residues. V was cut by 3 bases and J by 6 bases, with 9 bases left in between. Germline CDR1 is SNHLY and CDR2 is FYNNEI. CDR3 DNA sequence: TGTGCCAGCAGTGAGGGTCCAGGTAATTCACCCCTCCACTTT. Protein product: CASSEGPGNSPLHF.

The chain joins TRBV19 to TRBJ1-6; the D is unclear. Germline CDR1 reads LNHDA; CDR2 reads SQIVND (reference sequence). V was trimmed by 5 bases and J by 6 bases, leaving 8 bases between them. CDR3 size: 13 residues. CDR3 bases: TGTGCCAGTAGTTTCGGACTTAATTCACCCCTCCACTTT. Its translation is CASSFGLNSPLHF. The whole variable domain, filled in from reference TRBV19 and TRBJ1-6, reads DGGITQSPKYLFRKEGQNVTLSCEQNLNHDAMYWYRQDPGQGLRLIYYSQIVNDFQKGDIAEGYSVSREKKESFPLTVTSAQKNPTAFYLCASSFGLNSPLHFGNGTRLTVT.

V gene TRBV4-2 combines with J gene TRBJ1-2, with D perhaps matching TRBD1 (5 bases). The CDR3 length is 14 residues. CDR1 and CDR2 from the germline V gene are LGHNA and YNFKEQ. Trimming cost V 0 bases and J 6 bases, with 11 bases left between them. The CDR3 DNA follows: TGTGCCAGCAGCCAAGAGGGTGGGGGGGATGGCTACACCTTC. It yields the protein CASSQEGGGDGYTF.

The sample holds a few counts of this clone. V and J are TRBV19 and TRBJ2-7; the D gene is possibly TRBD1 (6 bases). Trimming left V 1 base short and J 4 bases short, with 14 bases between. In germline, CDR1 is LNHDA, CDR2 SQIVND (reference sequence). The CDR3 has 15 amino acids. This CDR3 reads CASSIGNRELYEQYF. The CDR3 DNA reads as TGTGCCAGTAGTATAGGTAACAGGGAGCTTTACGAGCAGTACTTC.

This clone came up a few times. Written as DNA, the CDR3 is TGTGCCAGCAGCTTGCGGGCCGCCAGGGGGGATACGCAGTATTTT. This translates into CASSLRAARGDTQYF. The V call is TRBV5-4, the J call TRBJ2-3, with TRBD1 matching over 7 bases. The junction had 8 bases not matched to a gene; V was cut back by 1 base and J by 6 bases. Germline V CDR1 and CDR2: SGHNT, YYREEE (reference sequence). CDR3 length: 15 amino acids.

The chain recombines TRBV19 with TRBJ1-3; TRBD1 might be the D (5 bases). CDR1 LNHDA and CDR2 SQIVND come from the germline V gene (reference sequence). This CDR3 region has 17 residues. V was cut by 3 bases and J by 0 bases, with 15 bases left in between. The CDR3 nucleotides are TGTGCCAGTAGTATCTTCGACAGACCGGCCTCTGGAAACACCATATATTTT. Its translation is CASSIFDRPASGNTIYF.

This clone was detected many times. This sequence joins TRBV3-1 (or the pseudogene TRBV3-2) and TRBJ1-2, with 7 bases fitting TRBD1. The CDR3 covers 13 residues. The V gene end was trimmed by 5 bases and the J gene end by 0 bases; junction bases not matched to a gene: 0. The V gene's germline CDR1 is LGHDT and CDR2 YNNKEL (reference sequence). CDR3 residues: CASSDRANYGYTF. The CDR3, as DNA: TGTGCCAGCAGCGACAGGGCTAACTATGGCTACACCTTC.

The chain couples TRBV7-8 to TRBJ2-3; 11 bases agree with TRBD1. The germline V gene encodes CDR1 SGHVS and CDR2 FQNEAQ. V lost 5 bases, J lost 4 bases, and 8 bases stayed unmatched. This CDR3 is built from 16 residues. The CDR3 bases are TGTGCCAGCAGCCGGGCTGTGGGACAGGGGGCAGATACGCAGTATTTT. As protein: CASSRAVGQGADTQYF.

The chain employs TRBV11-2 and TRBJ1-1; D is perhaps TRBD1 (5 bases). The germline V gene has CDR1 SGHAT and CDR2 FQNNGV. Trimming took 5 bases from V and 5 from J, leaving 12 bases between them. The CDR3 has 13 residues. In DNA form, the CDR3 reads TGTGCCAGCAGCCCAAGGGCAGGGACTGAAGCTTTCTTT. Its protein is CASSPRAGTEAFF.

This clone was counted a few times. The CDR3 sequence: CASSLGHPNTEAFF. The CDR3 DNA follows: TGTGCCAGCAGTCTTGGGCACCCGAACACTGAAGCTTTCTTT. The chain employs TRBV6-5 and TRBJ1-1; D gene uncertain. This CDR3 contains 14 residues. Germline-derived CDR1 and CDR2 are MNHEY and SVGAGI. V was cut by 5 bases and J by 1 base, with 11 bases left in between.

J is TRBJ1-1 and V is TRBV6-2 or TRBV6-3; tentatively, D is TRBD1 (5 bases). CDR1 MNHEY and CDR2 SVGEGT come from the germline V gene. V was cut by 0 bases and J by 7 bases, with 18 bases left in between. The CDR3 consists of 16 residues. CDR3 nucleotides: TGTGCCAGCAGTTACTCTAGCTCCCGACAGCACGATGAAGCTTTCTTT. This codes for CASSYSSSRQHDEAFF.

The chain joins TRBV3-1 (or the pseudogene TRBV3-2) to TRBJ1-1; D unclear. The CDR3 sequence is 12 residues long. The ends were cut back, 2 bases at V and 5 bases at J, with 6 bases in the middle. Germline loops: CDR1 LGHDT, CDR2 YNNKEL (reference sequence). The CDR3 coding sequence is TGTGCCAGCAGCCAAAGAGTTACTGAAGCTTTCTTT. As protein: CASSQRVTEAFF.

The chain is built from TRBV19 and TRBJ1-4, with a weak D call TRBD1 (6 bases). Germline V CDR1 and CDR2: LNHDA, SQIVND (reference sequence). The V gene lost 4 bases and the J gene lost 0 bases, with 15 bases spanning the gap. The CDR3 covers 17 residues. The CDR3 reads CASSTRGARATNEKLFF. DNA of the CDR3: TGTGCCAGTAGTACCCGGGGGGCGCGGGCAACTAATGAAAAACTGTTTTTT.

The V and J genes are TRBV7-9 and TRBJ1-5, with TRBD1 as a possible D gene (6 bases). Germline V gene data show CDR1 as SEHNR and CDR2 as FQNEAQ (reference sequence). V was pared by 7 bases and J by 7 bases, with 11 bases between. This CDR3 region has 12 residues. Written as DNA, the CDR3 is TGTGCCAGCACGGCAGGGGTACAGCCCCAGCATTTT. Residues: CASTAGVQPQHF.

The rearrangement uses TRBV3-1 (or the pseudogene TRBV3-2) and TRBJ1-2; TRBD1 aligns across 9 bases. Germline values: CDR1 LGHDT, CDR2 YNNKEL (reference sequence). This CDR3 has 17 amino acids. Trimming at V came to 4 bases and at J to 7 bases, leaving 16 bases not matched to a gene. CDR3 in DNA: TGTGCCAGCAGCCGATTAACAGGACAGGGGTTAGTGGGTGGCTACACCTTC. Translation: CASSRLTGQGLVGGYTF.

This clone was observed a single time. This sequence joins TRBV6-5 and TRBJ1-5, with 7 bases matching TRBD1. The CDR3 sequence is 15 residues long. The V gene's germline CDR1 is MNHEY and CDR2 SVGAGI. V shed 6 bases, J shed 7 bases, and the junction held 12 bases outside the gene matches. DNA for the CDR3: TGTGCCAGCAGCCAAGGGGGCGGTGAAGGGCAGCCCCAGCATTTT. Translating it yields CASSQGGGEGQPQHF.

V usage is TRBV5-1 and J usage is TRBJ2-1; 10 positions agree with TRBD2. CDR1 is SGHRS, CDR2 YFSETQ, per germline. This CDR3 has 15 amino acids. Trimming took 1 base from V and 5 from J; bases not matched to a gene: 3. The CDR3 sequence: CASSLLLAGNNEQFF. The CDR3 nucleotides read TGCGCCAGCAGCTTGCTACTAGCGGGAAACAATGAGCAGTTCTTC.

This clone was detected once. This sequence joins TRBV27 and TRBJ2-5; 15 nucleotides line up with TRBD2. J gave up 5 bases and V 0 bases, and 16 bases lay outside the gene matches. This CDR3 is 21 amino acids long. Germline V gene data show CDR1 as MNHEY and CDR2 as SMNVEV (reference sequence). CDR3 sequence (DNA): TGTGCCAGCAGTTTATCGGTTCCGGGACTAGCGGGGGGCCACCCCCGCGAGACCCAGTACTTC. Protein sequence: CASSLSVPGLAGGHPRETQYF.

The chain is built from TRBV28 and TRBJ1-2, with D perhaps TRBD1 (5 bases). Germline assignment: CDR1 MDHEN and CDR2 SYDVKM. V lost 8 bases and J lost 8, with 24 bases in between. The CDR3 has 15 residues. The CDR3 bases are TGTGCCAGCCACTCATGGCAGGGAGTAGGGAGGGGCTACACCTTC. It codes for CASHSWQGVGRGYTF.

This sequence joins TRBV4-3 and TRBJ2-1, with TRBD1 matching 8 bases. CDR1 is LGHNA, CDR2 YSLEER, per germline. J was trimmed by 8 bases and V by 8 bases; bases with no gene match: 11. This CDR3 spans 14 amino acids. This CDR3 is CASSRTGNGDEQFF. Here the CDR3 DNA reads TGCGCCAGCTCCCGGACAGGGAATGGAGATGAGCAGTTCTTC.